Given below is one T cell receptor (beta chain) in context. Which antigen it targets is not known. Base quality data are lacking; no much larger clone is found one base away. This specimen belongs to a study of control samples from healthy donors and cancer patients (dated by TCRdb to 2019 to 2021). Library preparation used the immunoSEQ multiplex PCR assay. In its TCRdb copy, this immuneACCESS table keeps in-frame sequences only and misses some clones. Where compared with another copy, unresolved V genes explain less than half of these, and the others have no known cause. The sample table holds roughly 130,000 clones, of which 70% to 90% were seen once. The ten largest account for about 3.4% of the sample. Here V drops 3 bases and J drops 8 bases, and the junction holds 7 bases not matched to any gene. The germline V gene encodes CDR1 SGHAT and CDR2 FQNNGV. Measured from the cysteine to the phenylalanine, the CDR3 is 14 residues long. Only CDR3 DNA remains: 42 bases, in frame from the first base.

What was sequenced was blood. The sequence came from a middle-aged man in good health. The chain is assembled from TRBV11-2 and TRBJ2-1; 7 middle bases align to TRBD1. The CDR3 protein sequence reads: CASSFTGAWDEQFF. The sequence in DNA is TGTGCCAGCAGCTTTACAGGGGCCTGGGATGAGCAGTTCTTC.